The present TCR beta chain was sequenced within a study of beta chain features in type 1 diabetes. V trimming: 4 bases; J trimming: 2 bases; junction bases outside the gene matches: 5. Germline V gives CDR1 LNHDA, CDR2 SQIVND (reference sequence). The CDR3 consists of 15 residues. In its sample, this clone was seen a few times. Its antigen is not identified. Findings of the study overall: Any HLA type influence on TCRB rearrangement was left unresolved here. Shortening that was moderate but significant affected the TCRB CDR3s of Type 1 diabetes patients in all four CD4+ subsets.

Investigators reverse transcribed all isolated RNA, so they sequenced expressed TCRB transcripts. This table comes from immunoSEQ multiplex PCR, and its TCRdb copy is limited to in-frame clones, with some not included. The table shows some 14,000 clones, with 65% occurring only once. The sequenced sample consisted of stem cell memory CD4+ T cells from blood. This receptor was taken from a woman in her late teens or twenties with type 1 diabetes. The chain joins TRBV19 to TRBJ2-1; 7 nucleotides line up with TRBD1. The CDR3: CASSRGGLTYNEQFF. The CDR3 nucleotides read TGTGCCAGTAGTAGAGGGGGCCTTACCTACAATGAGCAGTTCTTC.